This TCR beta chain came from a study of cytomegalovirus exposure and HLA in healthy donors. Clones were read by immunoSEQ multiplex PCR, and TCRdb kept only the in-frame ones, dropping some. The sample holds 250,000 to 350,000 clones; around 90% are singletons and the top ten take around 0.96%. This clone was counted a few times. What it recognizes is unknown. Findings and limits, study-wide: Reportedly, cytomegalovirus status was diagnosed with high sensitivity and specificity. Subsequent analysis revealed that first-cohort TCR clusters tended to co-occur in the 120 or so validation repertoires.

V lost 5 bases and J lost 7; bases outside the gene matches: 9. Germline V gene data show CDR1 as MDHEN and CDR2 as SYDVKM. The CDR3 sequence is 14 residues long. The sample taken for sequencing was PBMCs. The chain couples TRBV28 to TRBJ1-2, with 8 bases identical to TRBD1. The TCR sequence derives from a man aged 30 to 45 in good health and CMV-seronegative. This chain's CDR3 is CASSGRTGGIGYTF. CDR3 coding DNA: TGTGCCAGCAGTGGACGAACAGGGGGGATTGGCTACACCTTC.